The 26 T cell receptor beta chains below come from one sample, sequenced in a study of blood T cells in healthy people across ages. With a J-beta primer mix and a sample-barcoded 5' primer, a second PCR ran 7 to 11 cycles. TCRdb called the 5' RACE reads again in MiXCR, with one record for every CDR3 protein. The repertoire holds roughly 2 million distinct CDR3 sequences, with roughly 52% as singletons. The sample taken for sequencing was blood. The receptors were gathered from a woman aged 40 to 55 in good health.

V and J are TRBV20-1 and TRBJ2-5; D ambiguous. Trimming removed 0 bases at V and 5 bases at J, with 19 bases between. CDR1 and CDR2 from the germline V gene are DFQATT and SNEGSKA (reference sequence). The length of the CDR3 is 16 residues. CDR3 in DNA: TGCAGTGCTAGAGACCCCTATCTCCTTGCGCGGGAGACCCAGTACTTC. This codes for CSARDPYLLARETQYF.

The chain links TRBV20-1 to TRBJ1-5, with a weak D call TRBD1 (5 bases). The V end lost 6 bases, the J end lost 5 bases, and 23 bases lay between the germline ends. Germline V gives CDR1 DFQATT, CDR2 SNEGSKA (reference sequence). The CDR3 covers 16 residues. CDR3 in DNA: TGCAGTGCCAAGAGGGGCCTAGGGCAAAAGGATCAGCCCCAGCATTTT. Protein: CSAKRGLGQKDQPQHF.

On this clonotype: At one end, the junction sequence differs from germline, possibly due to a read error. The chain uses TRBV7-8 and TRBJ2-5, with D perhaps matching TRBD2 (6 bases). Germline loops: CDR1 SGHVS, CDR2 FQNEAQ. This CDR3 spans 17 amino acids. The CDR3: CASSLNAGRGIKETQYF. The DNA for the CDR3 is TGTGCTAGCAGCTTAAATGCGGGGAGAGGAATAAAAGAGACCCAGTACTTC.

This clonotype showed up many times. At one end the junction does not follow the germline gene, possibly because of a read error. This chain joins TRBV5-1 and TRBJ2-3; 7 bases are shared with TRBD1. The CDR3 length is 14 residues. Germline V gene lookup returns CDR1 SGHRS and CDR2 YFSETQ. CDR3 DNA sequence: TGTGCCAGCAGTCGGACAGGTGACACAGATACGCAGTATTTT. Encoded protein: CASSRTGDTDTQYF.

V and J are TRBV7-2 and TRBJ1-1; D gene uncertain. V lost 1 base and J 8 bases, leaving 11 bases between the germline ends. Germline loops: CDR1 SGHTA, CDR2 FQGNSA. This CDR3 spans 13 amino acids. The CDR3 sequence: CASSLGFLGEAFF. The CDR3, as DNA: TGTGCCAGCAGCTTAGGATTCTTAGGAGAAGCTTTCTTT.

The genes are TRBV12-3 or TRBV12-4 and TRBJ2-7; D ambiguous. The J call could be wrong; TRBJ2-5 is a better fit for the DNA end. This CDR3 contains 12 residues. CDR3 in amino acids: CASGNPPETQYF. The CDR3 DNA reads TGTGCCAGTGGGAATCCCCCGGAGACCCAGTACTTC.

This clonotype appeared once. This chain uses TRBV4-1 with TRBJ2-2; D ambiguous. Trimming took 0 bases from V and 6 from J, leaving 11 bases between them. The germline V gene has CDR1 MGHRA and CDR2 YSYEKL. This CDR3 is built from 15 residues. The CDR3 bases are TGCGCCAGCAGCCAAGATAGGCTAGTCGCCGGGGAGCTGTTTTTT. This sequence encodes CASSQDRLVAGELFF.

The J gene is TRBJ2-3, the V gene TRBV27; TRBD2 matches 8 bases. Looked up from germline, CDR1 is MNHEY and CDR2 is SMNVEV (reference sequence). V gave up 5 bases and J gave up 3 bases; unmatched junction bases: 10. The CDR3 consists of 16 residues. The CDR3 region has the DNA TGTGCCAGCAGTCCGGGGACTAGTTGGCAGACAGATACGCAGTATTTT. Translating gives CASSPGTSWQTDTQYF.

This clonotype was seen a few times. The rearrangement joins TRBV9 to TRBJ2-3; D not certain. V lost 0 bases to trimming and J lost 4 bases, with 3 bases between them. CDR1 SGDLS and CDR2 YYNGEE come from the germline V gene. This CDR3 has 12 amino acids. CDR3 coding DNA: TGTGCCAGCAGCGTAGAGTCAGATACGCAGTATTTT. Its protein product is CASSVESDTQYF.

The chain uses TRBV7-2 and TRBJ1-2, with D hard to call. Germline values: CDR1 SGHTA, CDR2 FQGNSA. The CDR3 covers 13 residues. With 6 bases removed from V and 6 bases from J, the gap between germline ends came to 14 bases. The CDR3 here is CASRQRPPDGYTF. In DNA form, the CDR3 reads TGTGCCAGCAGACAGAGACCCCCGGATGGCTACACCTTC. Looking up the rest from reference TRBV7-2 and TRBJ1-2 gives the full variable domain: GAGVSQSPSNKVTEKGKDVELRCDPISGHTALYWYRQSLGQGLEFLIYFQGNSAPDKSGLPSDRFSAERTGGSVSTLTIQRTQQEDSAVYLCASRQRPPDGYTFGSGTRLTVV.

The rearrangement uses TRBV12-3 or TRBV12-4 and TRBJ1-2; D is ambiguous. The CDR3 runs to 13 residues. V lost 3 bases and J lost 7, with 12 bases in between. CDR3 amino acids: CASSFGEAVGYTF. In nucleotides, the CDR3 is TGTGCCAGCAGTTTTGGGGAAGCGGTTGGCTACACCTTC.

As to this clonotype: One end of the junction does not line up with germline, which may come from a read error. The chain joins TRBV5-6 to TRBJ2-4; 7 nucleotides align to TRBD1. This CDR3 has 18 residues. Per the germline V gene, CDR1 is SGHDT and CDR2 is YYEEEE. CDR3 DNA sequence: TGTGCCAGCAGCTTTGGGACAGAGCGAACGTTGGCCAAAAACATACAGTACTTC. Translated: CASSFGTERTLAKNIQYF.

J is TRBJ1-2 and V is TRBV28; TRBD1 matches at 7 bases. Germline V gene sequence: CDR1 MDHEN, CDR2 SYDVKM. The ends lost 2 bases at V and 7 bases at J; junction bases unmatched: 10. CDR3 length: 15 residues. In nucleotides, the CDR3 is TGTGCCAGCAGTTTAGCGGTCAGGGGGATTCGTGGCTACACCTTC. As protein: CASSLAVRGIRGYTF.

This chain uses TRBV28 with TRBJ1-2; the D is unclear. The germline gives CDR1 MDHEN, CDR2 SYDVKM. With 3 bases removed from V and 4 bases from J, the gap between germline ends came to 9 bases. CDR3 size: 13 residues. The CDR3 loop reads CASSLPGFYGYTF. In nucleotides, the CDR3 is TGTGCCAGCAGTTTGCCGGGCTTCTATGGCTACACCTTC.

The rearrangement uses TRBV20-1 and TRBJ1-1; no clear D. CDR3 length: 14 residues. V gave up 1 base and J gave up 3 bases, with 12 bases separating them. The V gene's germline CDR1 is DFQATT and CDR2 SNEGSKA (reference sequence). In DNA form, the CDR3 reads TGCAGTGCTAGAGTCGCCAGCGCCCACACTGAAGCTTTCTTT. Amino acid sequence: CSARVASAHTEAFF.

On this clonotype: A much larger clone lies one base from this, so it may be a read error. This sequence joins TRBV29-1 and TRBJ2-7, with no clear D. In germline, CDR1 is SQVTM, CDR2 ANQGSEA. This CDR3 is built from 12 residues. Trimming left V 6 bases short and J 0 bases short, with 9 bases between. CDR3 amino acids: CSVAVSSYEQYF. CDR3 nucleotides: TGCAGCGTGGCGGTTAGCTCCTACGAGCAGTACTTC.

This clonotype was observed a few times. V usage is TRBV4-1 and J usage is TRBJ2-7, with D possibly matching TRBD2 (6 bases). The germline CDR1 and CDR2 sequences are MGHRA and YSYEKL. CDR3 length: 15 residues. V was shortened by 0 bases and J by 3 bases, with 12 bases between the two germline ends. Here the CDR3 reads CASSQESRGNYEQYF. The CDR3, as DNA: TGCGCCAGCAGCCAAGAGTCGCGGGGAAACTACGAGCAGTACTTC.

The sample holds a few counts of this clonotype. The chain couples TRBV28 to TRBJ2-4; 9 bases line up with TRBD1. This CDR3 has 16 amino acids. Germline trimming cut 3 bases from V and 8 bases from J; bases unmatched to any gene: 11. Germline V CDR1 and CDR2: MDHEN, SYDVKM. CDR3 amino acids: CASSFPSGTGKDIQYF. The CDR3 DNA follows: TGTGCCAGCAGTTTCCCCTCCGGGACAGGGAAGGACATTCAGTACTTC. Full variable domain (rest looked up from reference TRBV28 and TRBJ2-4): DVKVTQSSRYLVKRTGEKVFLECVQDMDHENMFWYRQDPGLGLRLIYFSYDVKMKEKGDIPEGYSVSREKKERFSLILESASTNQTSMYLCASSFPSGTGKDIQYFGAGTRLSVL.

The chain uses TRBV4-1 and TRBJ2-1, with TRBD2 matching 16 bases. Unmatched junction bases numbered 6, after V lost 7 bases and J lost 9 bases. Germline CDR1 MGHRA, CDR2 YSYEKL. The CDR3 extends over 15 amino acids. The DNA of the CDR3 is TGCGCCAGCAACCTGGGACTAGCGGGGGGGAGTGAGCAGTTCTTC. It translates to CASNLGLAGGSEQFF.

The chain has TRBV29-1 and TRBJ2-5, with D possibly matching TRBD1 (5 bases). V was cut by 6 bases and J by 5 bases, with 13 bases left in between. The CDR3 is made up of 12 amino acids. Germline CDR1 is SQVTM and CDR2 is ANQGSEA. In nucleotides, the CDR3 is TGCAGCGTGATGCCAGGGCTGGAGACCCAGTACTTC. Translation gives CSVMPGLETQYF.

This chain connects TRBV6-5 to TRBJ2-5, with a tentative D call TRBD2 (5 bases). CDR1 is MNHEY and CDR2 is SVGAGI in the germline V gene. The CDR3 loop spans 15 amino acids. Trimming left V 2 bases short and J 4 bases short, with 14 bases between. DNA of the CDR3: TGTGCCAGCAGTTACAGACTACCCGGAGGAGAGACCCAGTACTTC. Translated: CASSYRLPGGETQYF.

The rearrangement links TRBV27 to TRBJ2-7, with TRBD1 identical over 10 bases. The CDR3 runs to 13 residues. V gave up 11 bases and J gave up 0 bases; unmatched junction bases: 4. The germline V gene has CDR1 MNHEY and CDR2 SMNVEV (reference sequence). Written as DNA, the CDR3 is TGTGCCTCAGGGACAGGGGCCTCCTACGAGCAGTACTTC. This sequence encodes CASGTGASYEQYF.

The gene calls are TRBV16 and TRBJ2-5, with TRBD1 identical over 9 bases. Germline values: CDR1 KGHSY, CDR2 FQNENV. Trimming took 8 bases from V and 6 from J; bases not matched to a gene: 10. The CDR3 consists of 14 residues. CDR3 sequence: CASGPGQGLKTQYF. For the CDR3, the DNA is TGTGCCAGCGGCCCGGGACAGGGACTGAAGACCCAGTACTTC.

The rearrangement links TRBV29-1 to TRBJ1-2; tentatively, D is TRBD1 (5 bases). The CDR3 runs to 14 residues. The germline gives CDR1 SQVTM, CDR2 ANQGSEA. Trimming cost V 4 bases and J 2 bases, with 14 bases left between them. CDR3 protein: CSVGFDSANYGYTF. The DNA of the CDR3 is TGCAGCGTTGGGTTCGACAGCGCGAACTATGGCTACACCTTC. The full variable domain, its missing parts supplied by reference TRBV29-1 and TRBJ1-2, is SAVISQKPSRDICQRGTSLTIQCQVDSQVTMMFWYRQQPGQSLTLIATANQGSEATYESGFVIDKFPISRPNLTFSTLTVSNMSPEDSSIYLCSVGFDSANYGYTFGSGTRLTVV.

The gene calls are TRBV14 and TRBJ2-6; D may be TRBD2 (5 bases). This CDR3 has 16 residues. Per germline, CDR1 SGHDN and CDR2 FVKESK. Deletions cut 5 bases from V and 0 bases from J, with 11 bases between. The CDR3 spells CASSFYAGSGANVLTF. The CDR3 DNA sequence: TGTGCCAGCAGCTTCTATGCGGGCTCTGGGGCCAACGTCCTGACTTTC. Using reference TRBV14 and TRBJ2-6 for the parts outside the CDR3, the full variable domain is EAGVTQFPSHSVIEKGQTVTLRCDPISGHDNLYWYRRVMGKEIKFLLHFVKESKQDESGMPNNRFLAERTGGTYSTLKVQPAELEDSGVYFCASSFYAGSGANVLTFGAGSRLTVL.

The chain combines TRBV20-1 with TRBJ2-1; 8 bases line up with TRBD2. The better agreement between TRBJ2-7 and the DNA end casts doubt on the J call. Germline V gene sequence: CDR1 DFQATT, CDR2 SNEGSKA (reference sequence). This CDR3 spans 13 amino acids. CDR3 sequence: CSARDGGVLEQYF. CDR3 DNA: TGCAGTGCTAGGGACGGGGGGGTTTTGGAGCAGTACTTC.